A selection of T cell receptor beta chains follows, all from one sample in a study of molecular identifiers for immune sequencing clone quantification. TCRdb reprocessed the PCR reads with MiXCR, giving one entry per CDR3 protein. The repertoire consists of some 320,000 distinct CDR3 sequences, with 24% occurring once and the leading ten covering around 0.7%. The source material was naive CD8+ T cells from blood, with Jurkat cell RNA spiked in. These receptors were collected from a human donor in good health. Some libraries in this study had Jurkat cell RNA spiked in. CDR3s include the opening cysteine and the closing phenylalanine or tryptophan. The order of the fields is CDR3 protein, J gene, V gene, D gene. The D gene is left open where the match is weak.

CDR3: CAWSPGLASPEQFF; J: TRBJ2-1; V: TRBV30; D: TRBD2
CDR3: CASSQDLPSYNEQFF; J: TRBJ2-1; V: TRBV6-5; D: -
CDR3: CASSLHRGRQETQYF; J: TRBJ2-5; V: TRBV12-3/TRBV12-4; D: TRBD1
CDR3: CASSALRDEQYF; J: TRBJ2-7; V: TRBV13; D: -
CDR3: CASSLMQGSIENTEAFF; J: TRBJ1-1; V: TRBV6-5; D: -
CDR3: CASRLAGGPKTQYF; J: TRBJ2-5; V: TRBV5-1; D: TRBD2
CDR3: CSTPKSGGGYTF; J: TRBJ1-2; V: TRBV29-1; D: -
CDR3: CASSLHPASGRAVYEQYF; J: TRBJ2-7; V: TRBV7-2; D: TRBD2
CDR3: CASSRDSYREQYF; J: TRBJ2-7; V: TRBV6-2/TRBV6-3; D: -
CDR3: CASSYLTVMNTEAFF; J: TRBJ1-1; V: TRBV6-2/TRBV6-3; D: -
CDR3: CASAAYSGRVERADTQYF; J: TRBJ2-3; V: TRBV28; D: TRBD2
CDR3: CASSAAFAGGTYEQYF; J: TRBJ2-7; V: TRBV5-4; D: TRBD2
CDR3: CASSLGQLQETQYF; J: TRBJ2-5; V: TRBV28; D: -